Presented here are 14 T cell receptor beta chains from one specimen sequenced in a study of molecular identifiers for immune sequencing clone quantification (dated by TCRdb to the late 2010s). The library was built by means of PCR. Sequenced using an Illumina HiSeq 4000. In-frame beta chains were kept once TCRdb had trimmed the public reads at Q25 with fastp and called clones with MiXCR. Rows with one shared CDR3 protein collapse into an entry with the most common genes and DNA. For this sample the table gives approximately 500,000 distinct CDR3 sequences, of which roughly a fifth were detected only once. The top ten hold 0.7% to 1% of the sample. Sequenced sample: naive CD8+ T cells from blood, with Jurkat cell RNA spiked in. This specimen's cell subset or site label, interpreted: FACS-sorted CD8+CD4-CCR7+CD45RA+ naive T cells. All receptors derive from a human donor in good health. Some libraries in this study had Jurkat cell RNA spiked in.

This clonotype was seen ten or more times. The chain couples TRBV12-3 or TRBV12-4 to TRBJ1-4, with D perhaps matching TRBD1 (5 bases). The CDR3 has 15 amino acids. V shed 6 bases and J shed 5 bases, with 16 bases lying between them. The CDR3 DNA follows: TGTGCCAGCAGCCCCCAGGGAGGGTTAAATGAAAAACTGTTTTTT. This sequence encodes CASSPQGGLNEKLFF.

The CDR3 DNA is TGTGCCAGCAACCGACTCCTAGCGGCCGAGGGAGAGACCCAGTACTTC. Protein: CASNRLLAAEGETQYF. The rearrangement joins TRBV13 to TRBJ2-5, with TRBD2 matching 7 bases. Unmatched junction bases numbered 15, after V lost 7 bases and J lost 4 bases. CDR1 is PRHDT, CDR2 FYEKMQ, per germline (reference sequence). This CDR3 spans 16 amino acids. Supplemented by reference TRBV13 and TRBJ2-5, the full variable domain reads AAGVIQSPRHLIKEKRETATLKCYPIPRHDTVYWYQQGPGQDPQFLISFYEKMQSDKGSIPDRFSAQQFSDYHSELNMSSLELGDSALYFCASNRLLAAEGETQYFGPGTRLLVL.

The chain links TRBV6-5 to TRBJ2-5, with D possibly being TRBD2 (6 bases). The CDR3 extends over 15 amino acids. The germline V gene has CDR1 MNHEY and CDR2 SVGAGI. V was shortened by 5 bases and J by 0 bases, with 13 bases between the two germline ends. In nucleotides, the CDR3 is TGTGCCAGCAGTACTCAACGGGACTACCAAGAGACCCAGTACTTC. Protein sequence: CASSTQRDYQETQYF.

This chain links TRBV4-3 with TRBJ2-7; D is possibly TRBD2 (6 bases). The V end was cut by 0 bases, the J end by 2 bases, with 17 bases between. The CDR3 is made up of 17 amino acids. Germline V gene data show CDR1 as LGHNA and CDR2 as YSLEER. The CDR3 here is CASSQEIRRGPTYEQYF. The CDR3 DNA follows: TGCGCCAGCAGCCAAGAGATTCGGCGGGGCCCGACCTACGAGCAGTACTTC.

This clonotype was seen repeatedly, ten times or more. CDR3 in amino acids: CASTTWGAGYTF. In DNA, the CDR3 is TGTGCCAGCACCACGTGGGGGGCTGGCTACACCTTC. This sequence joins TRBV25-1 and TRBJ1-2, with D perhaps matching TRBD1 (6 bases). The V end lost 7 bases, the J end lost 7 bases, and 13 bases lay between the germline ends. CDR1 and CDR2 (germline): MGHDK, SYGVNS. This CDR3 is built from 12 residues.

In DNA form, the CDR3 reads TGTGCCAGCAGCCCCGGCCAAGGGTTTAAGTTCTTC. This encodes CASSPGQGFKFF. The chain carries TRBV7-3 and TRBJ2-1; D not certain. This CDR3 has 12 amino acids. CDR1 and CDR2 (germline): SGHTA, FQGTGA. The germline V and J ends were trimmed by 5 bases and 14 bases, with 16 bases remaining between them.

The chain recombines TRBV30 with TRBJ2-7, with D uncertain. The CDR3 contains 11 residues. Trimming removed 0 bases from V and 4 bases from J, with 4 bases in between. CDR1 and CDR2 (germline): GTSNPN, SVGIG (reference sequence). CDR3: CAWSVRYEQYF. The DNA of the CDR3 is TGTGCCTGGAGTGTAAGGTACGAGCAGTACTTC.

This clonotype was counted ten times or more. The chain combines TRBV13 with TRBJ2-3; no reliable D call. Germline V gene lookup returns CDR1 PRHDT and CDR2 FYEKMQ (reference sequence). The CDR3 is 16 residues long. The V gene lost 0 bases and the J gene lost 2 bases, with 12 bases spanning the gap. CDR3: CASSLGQKQPTDTQYF. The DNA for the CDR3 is TGTGCCAGCAGCTTAGGACAGAAGCAGCCCACAGATACGCAGTATTTT.

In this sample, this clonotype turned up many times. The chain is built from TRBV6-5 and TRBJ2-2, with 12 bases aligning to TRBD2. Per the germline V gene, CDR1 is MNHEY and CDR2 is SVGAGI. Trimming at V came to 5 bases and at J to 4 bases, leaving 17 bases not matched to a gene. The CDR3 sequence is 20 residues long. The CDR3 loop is CASSPNSLLAGGLRTGELFF. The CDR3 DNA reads TGTGCCAGCAGTCCAAATAGTTTACTAGCGGGGGGATTACGCACCGGGGAGCTGTTTTTT.

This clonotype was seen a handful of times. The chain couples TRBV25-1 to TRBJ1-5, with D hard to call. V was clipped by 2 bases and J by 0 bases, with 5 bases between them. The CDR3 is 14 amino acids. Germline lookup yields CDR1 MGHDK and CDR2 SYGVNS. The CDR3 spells CASSETASNQPQHF. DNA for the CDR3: TGTGCCAGCAGTGAAACGGCTAGCAATCAGCCCCAGCATTTT.

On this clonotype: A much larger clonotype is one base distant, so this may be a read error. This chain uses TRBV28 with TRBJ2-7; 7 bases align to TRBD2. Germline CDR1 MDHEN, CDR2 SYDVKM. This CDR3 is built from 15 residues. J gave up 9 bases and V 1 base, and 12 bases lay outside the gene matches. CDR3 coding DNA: TGTGCCAGCAGTTTATCAACCTACAGCGGGGACGGGCAGTACTTC. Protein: CASSLSTYSGDGQYF.

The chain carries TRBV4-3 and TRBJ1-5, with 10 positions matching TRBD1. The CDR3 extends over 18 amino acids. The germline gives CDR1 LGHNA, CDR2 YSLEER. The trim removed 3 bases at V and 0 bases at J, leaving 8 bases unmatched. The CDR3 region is CASSQTGGGRYSNQPQHF. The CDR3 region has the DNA TGCGCCAGCAGCCAGACAGGGGGCGGGAGGTATAGCAATCAGCCCCAGCATTTT.

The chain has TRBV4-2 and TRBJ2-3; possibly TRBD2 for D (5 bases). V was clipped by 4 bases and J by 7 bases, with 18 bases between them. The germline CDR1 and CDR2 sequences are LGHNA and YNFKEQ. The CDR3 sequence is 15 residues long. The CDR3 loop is CASSPWFSRGYTQYF. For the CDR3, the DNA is TGTGCCAGCAGCCCCTGGTTTAGCCGGGGTTATACGCAGTATTTT.

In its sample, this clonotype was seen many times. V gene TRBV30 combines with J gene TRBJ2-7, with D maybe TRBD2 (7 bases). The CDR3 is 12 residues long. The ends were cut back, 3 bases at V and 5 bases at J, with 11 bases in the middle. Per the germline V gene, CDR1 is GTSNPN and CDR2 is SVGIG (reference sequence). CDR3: CAWSRGADEQYF. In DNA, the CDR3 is TGTGCCTGGAGCCGGGGGGCCGACGAGCAGTACTTC. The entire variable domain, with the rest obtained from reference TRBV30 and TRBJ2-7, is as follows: SQTIHQWPATLVQPVGSPLSLECTVEGTSNPNLYWYRQAAGRGLQLLFYSVGIGQISSEVPQNLSASRPQDRQFILSSKKLLLSDSGFYLCAWSRGADEQYFGPGTRLTVT.